This TCR beta chain was profiled in a study of T cells in Graves' hyperthyroidism and ophthalmopathy. Study information: Before treatment of any kind, peripheral blood was taken at initial diagnosis. General study findings and limits: Ophthalmopathy got predicted by the model a median roughly six months before its onset.

This clonotype was recorded many times. Its antigen remains unidentified. Regions amplified from RNA transcripts were the TCR beta CDR3 regions. The study used the HTBI primer set for a first-round RT-PCR of the TCR CDR3. TCRdb reanalysed the multiplex PCR reads using MiXCR and keeps one entry per CDR3 protein. The sample has about 320,000 distinct CDR3 sequences; 16% are singletons. Exclusion of a patient resulted from uncontrolled infection, other autoimmune disease, pregnancy or lactation. Out of over 7.5 ml of fresh peripheral blood came the PBMCs. The ends were cut back, 5 bases at V and 4 bases at J, with 11 bases in the middle. This CDR3 is built from 13 residues. CDR1 is SGHAT and CDR2 is FQNNGV in the germline V gene.

This TCR derives from a man under 40 with Graves' hyperthyroidism. Sample: blood. V gene TRBV11-2 combines with J gene TRBJ2-5, with D perhaps given as TRBD1 or TRBD2 (5 bases each). The CDR3 spells CASSIAGTETQYF. The CDR3 DNA sequence: TGTGCCAGCAGCATTGCCGGGACAGAGACCCAGTACTTC.